The present entry profiles one T cell receptor beta chain with its context. Its target is unknown. This sample stems from a study of OX40 agonist ivuxolimab in advanced cancers. Study-wide context: Age averaged roughly 60 years (range about 20 to 79), and more than 80% were male. Eligibility admitted prior anti-PD-1, anti-PD-L1 or anti-CTLA-4 therapy; 35% to 40% had some. Study-level results: Partly responding patients at 0.1-3.0 mg/kg showed some of the smallest clonal expansion. At 0.1 to 3.0 mg/kg and by week 6, clonal expansion occurred in CD4+ and CD8+ blood T cells.

Sequencing used immunoSEQ multiplex PCR; TCRdb keeps in-frame clones, though not all of them. The table has 65,000 to 70,000 clones, just over 90% seen once. The CDR3 has 16 residues. Trimming removed 5 bases from V and 2 bases from J, with 15 bases in between. Per germline, CDR1 SGHTA and CDR2 FQGTGA. The chain couples TRBV7-3 to TRBJ2-2; possible D gene TRBD1, 6 bases. The starting material was CD4+ or CD8+ T cells sorted from blood, obtained in a trial of the OX40 agonist ivuxolimab. The receptor's source is an adult with an advanced solid tumor such as melanoma, head and neck, liver or kidney cancer. CDR3 region: CASSRGRGPNTGELFF. CDR3 coding DNA: TGTGCCAGCAGCCGCGGCAGGGGTCCAAACACCGGGGAGCTGTTTTTT.